This TCR beta chain originates from a study of blood T cell repertoires in COVID-19. The CDR3 consists of 16 residues. V trimming: 0 bases; J trimming: 2 bases; junction bases outside the gene matches: 7. CDR1 is MNHEY, CDR2 SVGEGT, per germline. In this sample, this clone turned up a few times. Per the authors' pipeline: Reference gene primer amplification gave nucleated cell count estimates. Repertoires were generated with immunoSEQ multiplex PCR, while TCRdb's copy carries only in-frame clones and drops some. That table is the source of V, J and clone size, and D and trimming were worked out from the DNA. The table lists over 400,000 clones, approximately 85% of them singletons.

The sequence derives from a human donor in a cohort sampled during active COVID-19. J is TRBJ2-7 and V is TRBV6-2 or TRBV6-3; 7 nucleotides align to TRBD1. Sequencing used peripheral blood. CDR3 coding DNA: TGTGCCAGCAGTTACTCGATACTCGGGACAGCCTACGAGCAGTACTTC. It codes for CASSYSILGTAYEQYF.